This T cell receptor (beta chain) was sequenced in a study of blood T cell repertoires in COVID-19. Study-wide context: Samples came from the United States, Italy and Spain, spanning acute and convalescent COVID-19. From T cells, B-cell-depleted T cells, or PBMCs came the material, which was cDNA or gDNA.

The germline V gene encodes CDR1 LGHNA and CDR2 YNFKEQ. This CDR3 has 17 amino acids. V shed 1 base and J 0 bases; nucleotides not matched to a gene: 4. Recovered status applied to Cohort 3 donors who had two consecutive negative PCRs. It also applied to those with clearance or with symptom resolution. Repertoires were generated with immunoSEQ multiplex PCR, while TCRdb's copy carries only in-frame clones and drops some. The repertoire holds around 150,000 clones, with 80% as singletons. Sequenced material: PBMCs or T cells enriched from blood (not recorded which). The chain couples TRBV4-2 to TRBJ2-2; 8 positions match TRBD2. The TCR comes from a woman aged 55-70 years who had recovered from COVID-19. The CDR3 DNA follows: TGTGCCAGCAGCCAAGGAGCGGGGGTAACGAACACCGGGGAGCTGTTTTTT. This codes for CASSQGAGVTNTGELFF.